Included here is one T cell receptor beta chain sequence, with context. Per-sample yields of isolated PBMCs were at least 6 million. Samples each had at least 6 micrograms of total RNA extracted. Germline V gives CDR1 ENHRY, CDR2 SYGVKD. The CDR3 has 13 amino acids. The V end was cut by 8 bases, the J end by 2 bases, with 11 bases between. The sample comes from a study of blood T cells in healthy people across ages. Alongside a J-beta primer mix, a sample-barcoded 5' primer served in a second PCR lasting roughly 7 to 12 cycles. TCRdb re-analysed the 5' RACE reads in MiXCR, keeping a single row per CDR3 protein. The top ten hold approximately 2.1% of the sample, which has 1.5 million to 2 million distinct CDR3 sequences, roughly 49% seen once.

V is TRBV10-3 and J is TRBJ2-3; no clear D. Material for sequencing was blood. The sequence derives from a woman in her forties in good health. CDR3 DNA sequence: TGTGCCATCGCTCCCGGTATCACAGATACGCAGTATTTT. Its protein is CAIAPGITDTQYF.